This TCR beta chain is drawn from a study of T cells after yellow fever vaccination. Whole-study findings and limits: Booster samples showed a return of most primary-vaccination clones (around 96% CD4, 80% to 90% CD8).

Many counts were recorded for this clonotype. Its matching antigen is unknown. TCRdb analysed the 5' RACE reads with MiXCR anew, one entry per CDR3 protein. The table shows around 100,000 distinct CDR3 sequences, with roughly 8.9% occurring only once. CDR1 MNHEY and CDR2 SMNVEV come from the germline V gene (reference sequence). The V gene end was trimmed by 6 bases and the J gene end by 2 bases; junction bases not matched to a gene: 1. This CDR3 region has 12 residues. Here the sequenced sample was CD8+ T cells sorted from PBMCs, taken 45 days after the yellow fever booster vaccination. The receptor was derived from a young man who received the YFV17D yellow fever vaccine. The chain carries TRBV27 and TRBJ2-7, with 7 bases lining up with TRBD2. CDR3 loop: CASRSGAYEQYF. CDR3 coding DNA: TGTGCCAGCAGAAGCGGGGCCTACGAGCAGTACTTC.